This T cell receptor beta chain was recovered during a study of regulatory and conventional T cells in RAG deficiency. General study results and limits: Omenn syndrome and CID/AS patients had roughly 100-fold fewer unique Treg TCR beta sequences, versus roughly 9.6-fold elsewhere. Shannon entropy fell and Simpson indices rose in RAG-deficient patients. Shorter CDR3s in all patient subsets; >80% Treg-Tconv overlap in Omenn.

The germline V and J ends were trimmed by 5 bases and 5 bases, with 17 bases remaining between them. Germline V gives CDR1 SGHRS, CDR2 YFSETQ. The CDR3 sequence is 15 residues long. This clone was seen a single time. Its antigen is undetermined. The table came from immunoSEQ multiplex PCR; TCRdb's copy has only in-frame clones and leaves some out. The sample includes about 30,000 clones, 90% of them seen just once. These data also formed part of another study, on regulatory T cells. That source notes: The primer mix had 52 TRBV and 13 TRBJ primers. Skewed V and J usage and few unique V-J pairs marked patient repertoires, most in Tregs.

The origin of this receptor is a human donor in good health. V and J are TRBV5-1 and TRBJ2-1, with D possibly TRBD2 on 6 matching bases. Sequencing was done on a sample of CD8+ T cells sorted from blood. The CDR3, as DNA: TGCGCCAGCAGTCAACTAGCTCACGGCGACAATGAGCAGTTCTTC. It specifies CASSQLAHGDNEQFF. Based on the CDR3 plus reference TRBV5-1 and TRBJ2-1, the full variable domain is KAGVTQTPRYLIKTRGQQVTLSCSPISGHRSVSWYQQTPGQGLQFLFEYFSETQRNKGNFPGRFSGRQFSNSRSEMNVSTLELGDSALYLCASSQLAHGDNEQFFGPGTRLTVL.